A single sample gave rise to the 17 T cell receptor beta chains below, sequenced in a study of blood T cell repertoires in COVID-19. Only in-frame clones appear in the TCRdb table, and some are missing; sequencing was by immunoSEQ multiplex PCR. The repertoire holds roughly 81,000 clones, with around 85% as singletons. Sequenced input: peripheral blood. The receptor set was obtained from a man aged 30-40 years with acute or convalescent COVID-19.

Note on this clone: No DNA is shown, since the ends of the CDR3 on it are uncertain; the CDR3 is the one TCRdb lists. V usage is TRBV27 and J usage is TRBJ2-7; the table's D call TRBD1 went unverified against the DNA. Per germline, CDR1 MNHEY and CDR2 SMNVEV (reference sequence). The CDR3 sequence runs 15 residues, both termini included. The CDR3 region is CASSSSTGGSYEQYF.

This clone was counted once. V is TRBV19 and J is TRBJ1-4; 10 positions agree with TRBD1. This CDR3 is built from 17 residues. In germline, CDR1 is LNHDA, CDR2 SQIVND (reference sequence). V lost 3 bases, J lost 7 bases, and 11 bases stayed unmatched. The CDR3 loop reads CASSMDGKGQGTEKLFF. CDR3 nucleotide sequence: TGTGCCAGTAGTATGGATGGAAAGGGACAGGGGACTGAAAAACTGTTTTTT.

This sequence joins TRBV7-2 and TRBJ1-2, with 7 positions matching TRBD1. CDR1 and CDR2 (germline): SGHTA, FQGNSA. The junction had 5 bases not matched to a gene; V was cut back by 5 bases and J by 5 bases. This CDR3 region has 13 residues. In DNA form, the CDR3 reads TGTGCCAGCAGCCTCGGGACAGTGTATGGCTACACCTTC. It encodes CASSLGTVYGYTF. The entire variable domain, with the rest obtained from reference TRBV7-2 and TRBJ1-2, is as follows: GAGVSQSPSNKVTEKGKDVELRCDPISGHTALYWYRQSLGQGLEFLIYFQGNSAPDKSGLPSDRFSAERTGGSVSTLTIQRTQQEDSAVYLCASSLGTVYGYTFGSGTRLTVV.

This chain joins TRBV6-5 and TRBJ1-4; maybe TRBD1 (6 bases). Germline V lookup: CDR1 MNHEY, CDR2 SVGAGI. V was cut by 0 bases and J by 9 bases, with 8 bases left in between. The CDR3 has 13 amino acids. The CDR3 nucleotides are TGTGCCAGCAGTTACTCGGGGGGGCAAAAACTGTTTTTT. Protein: CASSYSGGQKLFF.

This clone was counted between two and nine times. The chain couples TRBV23-1 to TRBJ2-2; 7 bases match TRBD1. TRBV23-1 has ORF status, its function being uncertain. The V gene end was trimmed by 0 bases and the J gene end by 6 bases; junction bases not matched to a gene: 7. This CDR3 has 16 amino acids. The CDR3 DNA reads TGCGCCAGCAGTCAATCCTCACAGGGGCGGTCCGGGGAGCTGTTTTTT. It codes for CASSQSSQGRSGELFF.

The chain joins TRBV13 to TRBJ1-1, with D tentatively TRBD1 (5 bases). The CDR3 has 13 residues. Trimming left V 6 bases short and J 11 bases short, with 19 bases between. Germline V CDR1 and CDR2: PRHDT, FYEKMQ (reference sequence). The CDR3 loop is CASRAFGAGKAFF. The CDR3 DNA reads as TGTGCCAGCAGGGCCTTTGGGGCAGGGAAGGCTTTCTTT.

This clone is a singleton in its sample. In DNA, the CDR3 is TGCGCCAGCAGCTTGAGCGGGGGGCAAGATACGCAGTATTTT. Translating gives CASSLSGGQDTQYF. V gene TRBV5-1 combines with J gene TRBJ2-3; 9 bases are shared with TRBD2. The CDR3 spans 14 residues. Unmatched junction bases numbered 2, after V lost 1 base and J lost 5 bases. In germline, CDR1 is SGHRS, CDR2 YFSETQ.

This chain links TRBV5-1 with TRBJ2-2; 10 nucleotides match TRBD1. The CDR3 covers 17 residues. Germline V CDR1 and CDR2: SGHRS, YFSETQ. V was clipped by 0 bases and J by 6 bases; unmatched bases: 8. CDR3 DNA: TGCGCCAGCAGCTTGGCCTTTGCAGGACAGGGGGCCGGGGAGCTGTTTTTT. The encoded protein is CASSLAFAGQGAGELFF.

This chain joins TRBV18 and TRBJ1-2; D not resolved. The germline V gene has CDR1 KGHSH and CDR2 LQKENI. V was trimmed by 2 bases and J by 2 bases, leaving 9 bases between them. This CDR3 is built from 14 residues. CDR3 region: CASSPDVTNYGYTF. The CDR3, as DNA: TGTGCCAGCTCACCAGATGTTACAAACTATGGCTACACCTTC. Together with reference TRBV18 and TRBJ1-2, the CDR3 gives the full variable domain: NAGVMQNPRHLVRRRGQEARLRCSPMKGHSHVYWYRQLPEEGLKFMVYLQKENIIDESGMPKERFSAEFPKEGPSILRIQQVVRGDSAAYFCASSPDVTNYGYTFGSGTRLTVV.

V usage is TRBV14 and J usage is TRBJ2-5; D uncertain. The CDR3 covers 15 residues. The germline V gene has CDR1 SGHDN and CDR2 FVKESK. V lost 3 bases and J lost 3, with 14 bases in between. CDR3 sequence: CASSQTQRPEETQYF. CDR3 DNA sequence: TGTGCCAGCAGCCAGACACAGAGACCAGAAGAGACCCAGTACTTC.

V gene TRBV25-1 combines with J gene TRBJ2-7; TRBD1 matches 7 bases. Germline V gives CDR1 MGHDK, CDR2 SYGVNS. V gave up 8 bases and J gave up 12 bases; unmatched junction bases: 10. The CDR3 extends over 11 amino acids. This chain's CDR3 is CASGTVTPRYF. As DNA, the CDR3 is TGTGCCAGCGGGACAGTTACTCCGCGGTACTTC.

The rearrangement joins TRBV6-5 to TRBJ2-5, with TRBD2 matching over 7 bases. Trimming at V came to 0 bases and at J to 4 bases, leaving 5 bases not matched to a gene. From germline, CDR1 is MNHEY and CDR2 SVGAGI. The CDR3 spans 15 residues. The CDR3 region has the DNA TGTGCCAGCAGTTACTCGGGGGGGGGAGGAGAGACCCAGTACTTC. Residues: CASSYSGGGGETQYF.

The J gene is TRBJ2-6, the V gene TRBV6-4; TRBD2 agrees at 10 bases. Unmatched junction bases numbered 0, after V lost 4 bases and J lost 0 bases. CDR3 length equals 16 residues. CDR1 and CDR2 from the germline V gene are MRHNA and SNTAGT. The CDR3 is CASSASGGSGANVLTF. For the CDR3, the DNA is TGTGCCAGCAGTGCTAGCGGGGGCTCTGGGGCCAACGTCCTGACTTTC.

The V gene is TRBV6-4, the J gene TRBJ2-1; D uncertain. The germline V and J ends were trimmed by 6 bases and 0 bases, with 12 bases remaining between them. The CDR3 has 15 amino acids. The germline gives CDR1 MRHNA, CDR2 SNTAGT. In nucleotides, the CDR3 is TGTGCCAGCAGCGAAGACTTCCCCTCCTACAATGAGCAGTTCTTC. As protein: CASSEDFPSYNEQFF.

The genes are TRBV5-5 and TRBJ2-1; D uncertain. Germline assignment: CDR1 SGHKS and CDR2 YYEKEE (reference sequence). V was cut by 0 bases and J by 6 bases, with 7 bases left in between. CDR3 length equals 13 residues. This CDR3 reads CASSLGQINEQFF. The CDR3 region has the DNA TGTGCCAGCAGCTTGGGGCAAATCAATGAGCAGTTCTTC.

The rearrangement uses TRBV28 and TRBJ2-4, with no clear D. The CDR3 consists of 15 residues. V dropped 8 bases and J dropped 0 bases, with 14 bases sitting between them. CDR1 MDHEN and CDR2 SYDVKM come from the germline V gene. The CDR3 DNA reads TGTGCCAGCTTTCGCGTTCGTTTAGCCAAAAACATTCAGTACTTC. Translation gives CASFRVRLAKNIQYF.

This clone was counted once. This chain joins TRBV5-1 and TRBJ1-2; D is uncertain. This CDR3 has 13 amino acids. The V and J ends lost 4 bases and 4 bases respectively, with 11 bases between them. CDR1 is SGHRS and CDR2 is YFSETQ in the germline V gene. CDR3 region: CASSTDGLYGYTF. Written as DNA, the CDR3 is TGCGCCAGCAGCACGGACGGACTCTATGGCTACACCTTC.